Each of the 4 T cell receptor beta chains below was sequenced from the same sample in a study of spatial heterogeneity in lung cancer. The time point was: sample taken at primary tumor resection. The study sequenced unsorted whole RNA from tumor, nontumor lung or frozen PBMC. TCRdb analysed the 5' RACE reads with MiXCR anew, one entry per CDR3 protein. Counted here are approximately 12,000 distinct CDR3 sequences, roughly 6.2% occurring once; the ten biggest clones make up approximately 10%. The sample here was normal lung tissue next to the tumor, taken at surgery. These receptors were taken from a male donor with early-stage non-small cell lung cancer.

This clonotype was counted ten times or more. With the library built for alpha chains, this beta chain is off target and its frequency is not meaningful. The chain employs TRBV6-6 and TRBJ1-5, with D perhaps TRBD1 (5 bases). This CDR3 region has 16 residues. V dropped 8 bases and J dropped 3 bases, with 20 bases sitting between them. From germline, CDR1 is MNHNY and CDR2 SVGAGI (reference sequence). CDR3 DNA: TGTGCCAGCCAAATGACAGCCCTGAGTATCAATCAGCCCCAGCATTTT. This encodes CASQMTALSINQPQHF.

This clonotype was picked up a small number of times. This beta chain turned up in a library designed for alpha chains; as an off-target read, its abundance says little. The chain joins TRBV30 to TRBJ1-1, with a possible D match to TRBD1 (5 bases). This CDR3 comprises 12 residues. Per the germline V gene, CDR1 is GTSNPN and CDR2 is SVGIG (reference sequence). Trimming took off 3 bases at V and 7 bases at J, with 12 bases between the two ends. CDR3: CAWRGVWVEAFF. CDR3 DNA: TGTGCCTGGAGGGGGGTTTGGGTTGAAGCTTTCTTT.

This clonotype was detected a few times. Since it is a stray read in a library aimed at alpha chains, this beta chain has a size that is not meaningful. The CDR3 region has the DNA TGTGCCAGCAGTTTATATGGTCCCTGGGCCAAAAACATTCAGTACTTC. Its translation is CASSLYGPWAKNIQYF. This chain links TRBV27 with TRBJ2-4; D gene uncertain. The CDR3 is made up of 16 amino acids. Trimming stripped 1 base from V and 1 base from J, with 11 bases between. The germline V gene encodes CDR1 MNHEY and CDR2 SMNVEV (reference sequence).

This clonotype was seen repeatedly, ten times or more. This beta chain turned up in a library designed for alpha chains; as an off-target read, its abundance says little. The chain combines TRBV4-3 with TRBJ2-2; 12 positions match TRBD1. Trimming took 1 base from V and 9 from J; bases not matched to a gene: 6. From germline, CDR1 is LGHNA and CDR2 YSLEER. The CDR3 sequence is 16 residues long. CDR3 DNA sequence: TGCGCCAGCAGCCAAGGTTGGGGACAGGGGGCGAGGGAGCTGTTTTTT. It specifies CASSQGWGQGARELFF.